This T cell receptor (beta chain) was sequenced in a study of lymphopenia after photon versus proton radiotherapy (dated by TCRdb to 2018 to 2020). Regarding the study in general: The study compared the immunological effects of photon versus proton radiation therapy in patients with gastrointestinal tumors who developed high-grade lymphopenia. The goal of the study was to characterize the differences between the two radiation modalities in how they affect the immune system. The cohort included some 20 patients with gastrointestinal tumors who developed lymphopenia after receiving either photon or proton therapy.

For this clone: Its antigen remains undetermined. No base-level quality is on record; no much larger clone is a single base apart.

Receptors were amplified or captured by the immunoSEQ multiplex PCR assay. Alongside multiparametric flow cytometry, deep sequencing of rearranged TCR beta loci was used to profile the T cell repertoires. TCRdb took this table from immuneACCESS and kept in-frame rearrangements with V and J called. Such tables lack part of the clones; where checked against another copy, unresolved V genes explain under half of the gap, and the rest is unexplained. Across this sample there are approximately 45,000 clones, with 85% seen only once. Together, the top ten hold around 2% of the sample. The CDR3 starts with the cysteine, ends with the phenylalanine, and has 13 residues. Only the CDR3 part of the read is kept: 39 bases, read in frame from the first base. The germline V gene yields SGHTA for CDR1 and FQGTGA for CDR2. V has 8 bases trimmed and J has 2 bases trimmed; junction bases matching no gene number 4.

Paper-wide results and their limitations: The authors looked at the survival association only in patients who died, and they framed better survival with proton therapy as a possibility rather than a demonstrated result. After the lymphocyte count nadir, oligoclonal expansion, especially of CD8+ Temra cells, was observed in photon-treated repertoires, and the drop in diversity was driven by this expansion. During treatment, patients who received photon therapy lost naive T cells and TCR diversity and gained effector/memory populations, whereas patients who received proton therapy remained relatively stable. Across the cohort, a larger post-nadir drop in TCR diversity was inversely correlated with overall survival time among patients who died.

The receptor was derived from a man aged 35-49 years with gastric cancer. This sequence uses TRBV7-3 and TRBJ1-2, with 8 bases matching TRBD1. This sample comprised peripheral blood, obtained from a patient treated with photon-based radiotherapy. The CDR3 protein sequence reads: CASGAGGNYGYTF. The nucleotide sequence reads TGTGCCAGCGGCGCAGGGGGCAACTATGGCTACACCTTC.